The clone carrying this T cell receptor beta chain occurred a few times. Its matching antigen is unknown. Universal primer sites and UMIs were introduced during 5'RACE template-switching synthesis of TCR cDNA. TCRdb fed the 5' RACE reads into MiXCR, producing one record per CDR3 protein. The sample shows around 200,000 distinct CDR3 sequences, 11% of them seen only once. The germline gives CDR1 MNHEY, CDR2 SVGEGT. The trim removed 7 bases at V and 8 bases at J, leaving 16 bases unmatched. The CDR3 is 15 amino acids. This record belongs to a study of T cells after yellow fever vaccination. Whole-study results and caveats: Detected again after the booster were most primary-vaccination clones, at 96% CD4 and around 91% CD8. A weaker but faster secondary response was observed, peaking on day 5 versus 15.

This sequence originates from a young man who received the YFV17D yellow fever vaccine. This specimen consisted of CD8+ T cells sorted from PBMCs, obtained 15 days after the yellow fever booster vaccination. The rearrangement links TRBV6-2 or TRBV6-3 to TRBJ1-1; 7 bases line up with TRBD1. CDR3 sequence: CASTITPGGFAEAFF. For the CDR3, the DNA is TGTGCCAGCACTATAACGCCAGGGGGTTTTGCCGAAGCTTTCTTT.